The 32 T cell receptor beta chains presented below share a single source sample, sequenced in a study of human T cells and chemical hapten exposure. Time point given: patch test 3, about 24 weeks after DPC sensitization. Treatment denoted: therapeutic diphenylcyclopropenone sensitization with weekly scalp DPC. In TCRdb, the RACE reads were re-called with MiXCR into one record per CDR3 protein. The repertoire holds about 110,000 distinct CDR3 sequences, less than 40% seen once, with roughly 2.6% in the top ten. Here the sequenced sample was whole blood, taken in connection with sensitization to the hapten diphenylcyclopropenone (DPC). The receptors shown here come from a man aged 40-49 years with alopecia areata. Some clones in this sample may be carry-over from other donors' samples.

The gene calls are TRBV7-9 and TRBJ1-2, with 7 bases fitting TRBD1. The germline gives CDR1 SEHNR, CDR2 FQNEAQ (reference sequence). The CDR3 is 14 amino acids. Trimming cost V 5 bases and J 2 bases; bases outside gene matches: 5. CDR3 region: CASSPWTGNYGYTF. The CDR3 region has the DNA TGTGCCAGCAGCCCCTGGACAGGCAACTATGGCTACACCTTC.

This clonotype was counted between two and nine times. The V gene is TRBV28, the J gene TRBJ1-1; D is undetermined. The V gene's germline CDR1 is MDHEN and CDR2 SYDVKM. CDR3 length: 16 amino acids. The V and J ends lost 2 bases and 5 bases respectively, with 18 bases between them. This CDR3 reads CASSLIGGAGRTEAFF. CDR3 bases: TGTGCCAGCAGTTTAATCGGTGGAGCAGGACGGACTGAAGCTTTCTTT. Full variable domain (missing parts from reference TRBV28 and TRBJ1-1): DVKVTQSSRYLVKRTGEKVFLECVQDMDHENMFWYRQDPGLGLRLIYFSYDVKMKEKGDIPEGYSVSREKKERFSLILESASTNQTSMYLCASSLIGGAGRTEAFFGQGTRLTVV.

The chain recombines TRBV28 with TRBJ2-7; D call uncertain. This CDR3 region has 11 residues. Germline loops: CDR1 MDHEN, CDR2 SYDVKM. The ends were cut back, 0 bases at V and 6 bases at J, with 3 bases in the middle. CDR3 DNA: TGTGCCAGCAGTTTATGGCCCGAGCAGTACTTC. Protein: CASSLWPEQYF.

The gene calls are TRBV12-5 and TRBJ2-1; 11 nucleotides agree with TRBD2. In germline, CDR1 is LGHNT, CDR2 FRNRAP. The CDR3 has 18 amino acids. J was trimmed by 4 bases and V by 5 bases; bases with no gene match: 13. CDR3 nucleotides: TGTGCTAGTGGTCCCGCGGCTAGCGGGAGGACGGGGTACAATGAGCAGTTCTTC. Its protein product is CASGPAASGRTGYNEQFF.

The table lists this clonotype with a few counts. The chain uses TRBV6-2 or TRBV6-3 and TRBJ2-3; D is ambiguous. CDR1 and CDR2 from the germline V gene are MNHEY and SVGEGT. The CDR3 runs 17 residues. Deletions cut 0 bases from V and 0 bases from J, with 13 bases between. The CDR3 DNA reads as TGTGCCAGCAGTTACTCGAGACCTGCGGTAAGCACAGATACGCAGTATTTT. It translates to CASSYSRPAVSTDTQYF.

V gene TRBV29-1 combines with J gene TRBJ2-3, with D possibly matching TRBD2 (6 bases). Germline V gene data show CDR1 as SQVTM and CDR2 as ANQGSEA. The V end was cut by 3 bases, the J end by 1 base, with 11 bases between. The CDR3 loop spans 14 amino acids. Here the CDR3 DNA reads TGCAGCGTTGATAGCGGAATCCGCACAGATACGCAGTATTTT. Translated, it gives CSVDSGIRTDTQYF.

V and J are TRBV12-3 or TRBV12-4 and TRBJ2-7, with 9 bases aligning to TRBD2. CDR3 length: 17 residues. V shed 6 bases, J shed 1 base, and the junction held 13 bases outside the gene matches. CDR3 in amino acids: CASSYPAGLADSYEQYV. Written as DNA, the CDR3 is TGTGCCAGCAGCTACCCGGCGGGACTAGCAGATTCCTACGAGCAGTACGTC.

V usage is TRBV7-8 and J usage is TRBJ2-5; 9 bases line up with TRBD1. Trimming took 11 bases from V and 2 from J; bases not matched to a gene: 12. The germline V gene encodes CDR1 SGHVS and CDR2 FQNEAQ. This CDR3 contains 15 residues. The CDR3 loop is CAGQTTGGVQETQYF. The DNA for the CDR3 is TGTGCCGGACAAACGACAGGGGGGGTACAAGAGACCCAGTACTTC.

As DNA, the CDR3 is TGTGCCAGCGGGCCAGATAGCAATCAGCCCCAGCATTTT. Amino acids: CASGPDSNQPQHF. The V call is TRBV2, the J call TRBJ1-5; D remains ambiguous. The V end was cut by 8 bases, the J end by 0 bases, with 8 bases between. Germline CDR1 and CDR2: SNHLY and FYNNEI. This CDR3 comprises 13 residues.

This clonotype was detected a few times. V usage is TRBV27 and J usage is TRBJ1-1, with 7 bases that match TRBD1. Trimming cost V 2 bases and J 4 bases; bases outside gene matches: 1. CDR3 length: 13 amino acids. Germline V CDR1 and CDR2: MNHEY, SMNVEV (reference sequence). CDR3 in amino acids: CASSLTGATEAFF. DNA for the CDR3: TGTGCCAGCAGTTTAACAGGGGCCACTGAAGCTTTCTTT.

The chain links TRBV12-3 or TRBV12-4 to TRBJ2-3; D ambiguous. V dropped 7 bases and J dropped 7 bases, with 9 bases sitting between them. This CDR3 has 11 residues. CDR3 bases: TGTGCCAGCACTCTACAGAATACGCAGTATTTT. This gives the protein CASTLQNTQYF.

The chain couples TRBV7-9 to TRBJ2-1; no clear D gene. The germline V gene encodes CDR1 SEHNR and CDR2 FQNEAQ (reference sequence). The CDR3 covers 14 residues. The ends were cut back, 2 bases at V and 6 bases at J, with 11 bases in the middle. The CDR3 protein is CASSLTGKGNEQFF. As DNA, the CDR3 is TGTGCCAGCAGCTTAACTGGGAAAGGCAATGAGCAGTTCTTC.

This CDR3 is CASSLVGSSYNEQFF. The DNA for the CDR3 is TGCGCCAGCAGCTTGGTTGGGAGCTCCTACAATGAGCAGTTCTTC. The chain is built from TRBV5-1 and TRBJ2-1; possible D gene TRBD2, 5 bases. V was clipped by 0 bases and J by 0 bases, with 7 bases between them. The CDR3 length is 15 residues. Germline CDR1 and CDR2: SGHRS and YFSETQ.

The V and J genes are TRBV30 and TRBJ1-2, with D tentatively TRBD1 (6 bases). The germline gives CDR1 GTSNPN, CDR2 SVGIG (reference sequence). Trimming left V 5 bases short and J 5 bases short, with 24 bases between. The CDR3 extends over 16 amino acids. The CDR3 region is CAWHARQDRRWYGYTF. The CDR3 DNA follows: TGTGCCTGGCATGCCCGACAGGATAGGAGGTGGTATGGCTACACCTTC.

V is TRBV20-1 and J is TRBJ1-1, with D uncertain. Germline assignment: CDR1 DFQATT and CDR2 SNEGSKA (reference sequence). V gave up 2 bases and J gave up 3 bases, with 16 bases separating them. The CDR3 is 15 residues long. The DNA for the CDR3 is TGCAGTGCTAGAACCTCTCTTGACTTATACACTGAAGCTTTCTTT. Its translation: CSARTSLDLYTEAFF.

V gene TRBV12-3 or TRBV12-4 combines with J gene TRBJ2-3; 7 bases agree with TRBD2. Trimming at V came to 2 bases and at J to 2 bases, leaving 4 bases not matched to a gene. This CDR3 is 15 amino acids long. The CDR3 region is CASSLRGTNTDTQYF. The CDR3 coding sequence is TGTGCCAGCAGTTTACGCGGGACTAACACAGATACGCAGTATTTT.

This clonotype came up a few times. The V and J genes are TRBV20-1 and TRBJ1-6; maybe TRBD1 (6 bases). The CDR3 is made up of 13 amino acids. Germline values: CDR1 DFQATT, CDR2 SNEGSKA (reference sequence). The germline V and J ends were trimmed by 3 bases and 7 bases, with 10 bases remaining between them. CDR3 DNA sequence: TGCAGTGCTAGCGCAGGGGCCAATTCACCCCTCCACTTT. It codes for CSASAGANSPLHF.

This clonotype appeared a few times. The chain couples TRBV11-2 to TRBJ2-4; TRBD1 or TRBD2 may be the D gene (5 bases each). CDR3 length equals 14 residues. CDR1 and CDR2 (germline): SGHAT, FQNNGV. Trimming removed 5 bases at V and 7 bases at J, with 15 bases between. The CDR3 spells CASSPGLERNIQYF. In DNA, the CDR3 is TGTGCCAGCAGCCCGGGGCTAGAGAGGAACATTCAGTACTTC.

This clonotype was counted a few times. The final CDR3 position lacks the conserved phenylalanine or tryptophan, pointing to a likely read error. The chain uses TRBV5-1 and TRBJ2-5, with 7 bases fitting TRBD1. The CDR3 spans 15 residues. The ends lost 0 bases at V and 4 bases at J; junction bases unmatched: 6. Germline assignment: CDR1 SGHRS and CDR2 YFSETQ. The CDR3: CASSLGQGMVETQYS. CDR3 coding DNA: TGCGCCAGCAGCTTGGGACAGGGTATGGTAGAGACCCAGTACTCC.

The genes are TRBV7-9 and TRBJ2-7, with D perhaps TRBD1 or TRBD2 (5 bases each). The CDR3 totals 14 residues. Germline V gene sequence: CDR1 SEHNR, CDR2 FQNEAQ (reference sequence). V lost 5 bases to trimming and J lost 2 bases, with 13 bases between them. In DNA, the CDR3 is TGTGCCAGCAGCCCAGGGACCGCGACCTACGAGCAGTACGTC. Residues: CASSPGTATYEQYV.

V gene TRBV12-3 or TRBV12-4 combines with J gene TRBJ1-2, with 9 bases aligning to TRBD1. CDR3 size: 14 residues. Trimming at V came to 6 bases and at J to 6 bases, leaving 8 bases not matched to a gene. The CDR3 DNA is TGTGCCAGCAGCCAACAGGGGGCTTTGGATGGCTACACCTTC. This sequence encodes CASSQQGALDGYTF.

V usage is TRBV29-1 and J usage is TRBJ1-6, with D hard to call. CDR3 size: 12 residues. Germline CDR1 and CDR2: SQVTM and ANQGSEA. The V end lost 4 bases, the J end lost 5 bases, and 6 bases lay between the germline ends. This chain's CDR3 is CSVGVDNSPLHF. CDR3 sequence (DNA): TGCAGCGTTGGGGTGGATAATTCACCCCTCCACTTT.

V gene TRBV6-5 combines with J gene TRBJ2-2; 8 nucleotides agree with TRBD1. The CDR3 is made up of 15 amino acids. V lost 6 bases and J lost 4; bases outside the gene matches: 7. Germline CDR1 reads MNHEY; CDR2 reads SVGAGI. The CDR3 region is CASRGRGPSTGELFF. The CDR3 coding sequence is TGTGCCAGCAGGGGCAGGGGGCCGAGCACCGGGGAGCTGTTTTTT.

V gene TRBV20-1 combines with J gene TRBJ2-4, with D unclear. The CDR3 contains 17 residues. Trimming stripped 2 bases from V and 0 bases from J, with 17 bases between. CDR1 and CDR2 from the germline V gene are DFQATT and SNEGSKA (reference sequence). CDR3 in DNA: TGCAGTGCTAGACCTTATCCCTCTTCCTTAGCCAAAAACATTCAGTACTTC. Protein: CSARPYPSSLAKNIQYF.

The table lists this clonotype with a few counts. The chain carries TRBV6-5 and TRBJ2-2; D call uncertain. With 2 bases removed from V and 0 bases from J, the gap between germline ends came to 10 bases. The CDR3 runs to 16 residues. Germline CDR1 and CDR2: MNHEY and SVGAGI. The CDR3 reads CASSYNPAANTGELFF. Written as DNA, the CDR3 is TGTGCCAGCAGTTACAATCCGGCAGCGAACACCGGGGAGCTGTTTTTT.

The chain couples TRBV27 to TRBJ2-2, with a possible D match to TRBD2 (5 bases). Germline V gene sequence: CDR1 MNHEY, CDR2 SMNVEV (reference sequence). The germline V and J ends were trimmed by 6 bases and 5 bases, with 19 bases remaining between them. The CDR3 is made up of 16 amino acids. The CDR3 sequence is CASRPSGSRVTGELFF. DNA of the CDR3: TGTGCCAGCAGACCGTCGGGCTCGCGGGTGACCGGGGAGCTGTTTTTT.

This clonotype came up a few times. The chain has TRBV6-5 and TRBJ2-7; 12 bases align to TRBD1. The CDR3 spans 18 residues. Per germline, CDR1 MNHEY and CDR2 SVGAGI. The trim removed 5 bases at V and 1 base at J, leaving 12 bases unmatched. CDR3 nucleotides: TGTGCCAGCAGTGACAGGGACAGGGGGCTCATTGGTTCCTACGAGCAGTACGTC. Protein: CASSDRDRGLIGSYEQYV.

This chain links TRBV27 with TRBJ1-5, with D tentatively TRBD1 (5 bases). This CDR3 has 14 residues. The germline V gene has CDR1 MNHEY and CDR2 SMNVEV (reference sequence). Deletions cut 5 bases from V and 6 bases from J, with 14 bases between. The CDR3 region is CASSLFDGGQPQHF. The CDR3 region has the DNA TGTGCCAGCAGTCTCTTCGACGGGGGTCAGCCCCAGCATTTT.

This clonotype has a single count. The chain carries TRBV7-2 and TRBJ1-4, with D hard to call. The CDR3 is 14 residues long. Germline assignment: CDR1 SGHTA and CDR2 FQGNSA. The V end was cut by 1 base, the J end by 4 bases, with 7 bases between. The CDR3 is CASSLGRVNEKLFF. In DNA, the CDR3 is TGTGCCAGCAGCTTAGGACGAGTTAATGAAAAACTGTTTTTT.

This clonotype was detected only a few times. J is TRBJ1-4 and V is TRBV6-2 or TRBV6-3; TRBD1 matches at 7 bases. CDR3 length: 15 amino acids. Trimming took 4 bases from V and 6 from J; bases not matched to a gene: 8. Germline V gene sequence: CDR1 MNHEY, CDR2 SVGEGT. CDR3 DNA sequence: TGTGCCAGCAGTTCTCTACAGGGGTCGGATGAAAAACTGTTTTTT. Its translation is CASSSLQGSDEKLFF.

This clonotype was seen only a few times. The V call is TRBV12-3 or TRBV12-4, the J call TRBJ1-4; TRBD1 aligns across 9 bases. This CDR3 region has 16 residues. Germline trimming cut 1 base from V and 5 bases from J; bases unmatched to any gene: 5. CDR3 in DNA: TGTGCCAGCAGTTTAGGGACAGGGGCCCGAAATGAAAAACTGTTTTTT. It encodes CASSLGTGARNEKLFF.

In DNA, the CDR3 is TGCGCCAGCAGCACGCTTAACAGGGGGCGCGACACTGAAGCTTTCTTT. Protein: CASSTLNRGRDTEAFF. This sequence joins TRBV5-1 and TRBJ1-1; TRBD1 matches 9 bases. The CDR3 spans 16 residues. The V gene end was trimmed by 4 bases and the J gene end by 3 bases; junction bases not matched to a gene: 10. Germline V gene lookup returns CDR1 SGHRS and CDR2 YFSETQ.